Sequencing of this TCR beta chain was carried out in a study of blood T cells in healthy people across ages. Germline loops: CDR1 SGHRS, CDR2 YFSETQ. The V end was cut by 4 bases, the J end by 2 bases, with 14 bases between. The CDR3 is made up of 15 amino acids. With a J-beta primer mix and a sample-barcoded 5' primer, a second PCR ran 7 to 11 cycles. A minimum of 3 million CDR3-containing paired-end reads was obtained for each sample. TCRdb independently ran MiXCR on the 5' RACE reads; one entry per CDR3 protein. The sample consists of about 1.4 million distinct CDR3 sequences, approximately 63% of them appearing once. The study drew donors from healthy Caucasian individuals in Russia aged roughly 6 to 95.

This clonotype was obtained from a man aged 18 to 30 in good health. Sequenced material: blood. The J gene is TRBJ2-3, the V gene TRBV5-1; TRBD1 might be the D (6 bases). CDR3: CASSKDRTVTDTQYF. The CDR3 DNA sequence: TGCGCCAGCAGCAAAGACAGGACGGTCACAGATACGCAGTATTTT. The variable domain in full, with the rest retrieved from reference TRBV5-1 and TRBJ2-3, is KAGVTQTPRYLIKTRGQQVTLSCSPISGHRSVSWYQQTPGQGLQFLFEYFSETQRNKGNFPGRFSGRQFSNSRSEMNVSTLELGDSALYLCASSKDRTVTDTQYFGPGTRLTVL.